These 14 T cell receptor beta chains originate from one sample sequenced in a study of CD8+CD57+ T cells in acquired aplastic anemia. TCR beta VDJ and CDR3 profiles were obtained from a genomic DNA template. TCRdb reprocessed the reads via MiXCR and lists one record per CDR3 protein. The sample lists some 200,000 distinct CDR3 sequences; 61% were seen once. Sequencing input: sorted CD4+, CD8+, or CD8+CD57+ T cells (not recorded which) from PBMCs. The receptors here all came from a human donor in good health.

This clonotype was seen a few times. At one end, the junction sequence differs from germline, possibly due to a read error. CDR3 DNA: TGTGCCAGCAGCTTAGATATGAACACTGAAGCCTTCTTT. Translating it yields CASSLDMNTEAFF. J is TRBJ1-1 and V is TRBV7-9; D is unresolved. Germline V gene data show CDR1 as SEHNR and CDR2 as FQNEAQ (reference sequence). The CDR3 is 13 amino acids.

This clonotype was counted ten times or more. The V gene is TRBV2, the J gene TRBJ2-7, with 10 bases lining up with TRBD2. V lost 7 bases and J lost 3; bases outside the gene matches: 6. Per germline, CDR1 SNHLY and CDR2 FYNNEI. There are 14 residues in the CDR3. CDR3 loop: CASTLAGEGYEQYF. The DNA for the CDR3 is TGTGCCAGCACGCTAGCGGGGGAGGGCTACGAGCAGTACTTC.

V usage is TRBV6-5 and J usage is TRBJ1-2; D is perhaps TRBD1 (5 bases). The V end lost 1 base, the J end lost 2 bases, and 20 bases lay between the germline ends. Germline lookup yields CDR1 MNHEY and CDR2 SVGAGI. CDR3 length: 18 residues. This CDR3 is CASSYLLAHSGANYGYTF. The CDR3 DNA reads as TGTGCCAGCAGTTACTTGTTGGCCCACTCTGGGGCCAACTATGGCTACACCTTC.

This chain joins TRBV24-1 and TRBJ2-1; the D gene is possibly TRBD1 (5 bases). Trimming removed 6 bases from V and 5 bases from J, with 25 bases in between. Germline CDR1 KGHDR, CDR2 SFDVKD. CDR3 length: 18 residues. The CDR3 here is CATSFMAPGLFLDNEQFF. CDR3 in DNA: TGTGCCACCAGTTTTATGGCGCCAGGGCTATTCTTGGACAATGAGCAGTTCTTC.

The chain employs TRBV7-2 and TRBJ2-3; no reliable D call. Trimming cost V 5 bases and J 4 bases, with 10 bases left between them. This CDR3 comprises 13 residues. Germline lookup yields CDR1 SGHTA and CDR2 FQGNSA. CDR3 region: CASSRLGADTQYF. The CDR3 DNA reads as TGTGCCAGCAGCCGACTGGGTGCAGATACGCAGTATTTT.

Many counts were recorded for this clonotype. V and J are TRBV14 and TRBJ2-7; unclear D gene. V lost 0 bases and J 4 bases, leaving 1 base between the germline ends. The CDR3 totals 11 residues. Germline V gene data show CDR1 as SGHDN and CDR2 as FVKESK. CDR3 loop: CASSQEYEQYF. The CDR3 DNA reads TGTGCCAGCAGCCAAGAATACGAGCAGTACTTC.

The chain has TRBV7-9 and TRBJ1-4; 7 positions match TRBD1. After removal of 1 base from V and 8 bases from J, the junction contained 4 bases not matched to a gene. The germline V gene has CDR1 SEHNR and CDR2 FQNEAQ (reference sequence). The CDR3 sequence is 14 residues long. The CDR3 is CASSLEGAQEKLFF. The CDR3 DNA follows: TGTGCCAGCAGCTTAGAGGGGGCGCAGGAAAAACTGTTTTTT.

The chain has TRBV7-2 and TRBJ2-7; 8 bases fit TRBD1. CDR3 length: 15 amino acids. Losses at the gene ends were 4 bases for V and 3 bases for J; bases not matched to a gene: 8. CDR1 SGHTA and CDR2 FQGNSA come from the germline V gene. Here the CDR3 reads CASSYPGTGSYEQYF. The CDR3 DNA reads TGTGCCAGCAGCTATCCCGGGACAGGAAGCTACGAGCAGTACTTC.

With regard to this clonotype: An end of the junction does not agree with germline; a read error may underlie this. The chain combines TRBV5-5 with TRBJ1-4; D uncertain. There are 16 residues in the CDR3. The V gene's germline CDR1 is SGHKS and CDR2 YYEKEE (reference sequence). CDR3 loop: CASSLEPYRLNEKLFF. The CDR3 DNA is TGTGCTAGCAGCTTAGAGCCATATAGGCTCAATGAAAAACTGTTTTTT.

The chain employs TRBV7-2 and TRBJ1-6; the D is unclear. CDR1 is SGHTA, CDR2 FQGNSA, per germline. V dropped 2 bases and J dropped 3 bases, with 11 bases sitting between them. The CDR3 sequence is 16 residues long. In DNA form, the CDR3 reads TGTGCCAGCAGCTTAAAGGCGGACTTCTATAATTCACCCCTCCACTTT. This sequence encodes CASSLKADFYNSPLHF.

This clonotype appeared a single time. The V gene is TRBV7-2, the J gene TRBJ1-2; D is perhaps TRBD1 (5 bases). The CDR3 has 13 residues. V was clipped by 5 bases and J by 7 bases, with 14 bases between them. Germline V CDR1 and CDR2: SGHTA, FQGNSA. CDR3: CASSTSGAAGYTF. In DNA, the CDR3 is TGTGCCAGCAGCACCAGTGGGGCAGCTGGCTACACCTTC.

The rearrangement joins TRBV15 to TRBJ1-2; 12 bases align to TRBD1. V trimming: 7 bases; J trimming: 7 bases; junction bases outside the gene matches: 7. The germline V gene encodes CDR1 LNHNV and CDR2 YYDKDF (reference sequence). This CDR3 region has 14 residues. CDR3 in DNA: TGTGCCACCACCCCGGGACAGGGGGCAATTGGCTACACCTTC. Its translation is CATTPGQGAIGYTF.

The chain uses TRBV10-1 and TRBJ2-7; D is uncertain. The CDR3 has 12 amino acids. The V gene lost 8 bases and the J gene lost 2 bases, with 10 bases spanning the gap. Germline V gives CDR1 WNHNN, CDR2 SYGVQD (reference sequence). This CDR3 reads CASGRNTYEQYF. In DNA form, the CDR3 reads TGCGCCAGCGGACGCAATACCTACGAGCAGTACTTC.

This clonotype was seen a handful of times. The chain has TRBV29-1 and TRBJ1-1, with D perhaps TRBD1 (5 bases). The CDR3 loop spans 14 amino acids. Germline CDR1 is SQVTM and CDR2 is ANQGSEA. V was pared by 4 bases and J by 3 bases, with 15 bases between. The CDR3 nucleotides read TGCAGCGTTGTTAGGGGCCTGGGGGACACTGAAGCTTTCTTT. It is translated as CSVVRGLGDTEAFF. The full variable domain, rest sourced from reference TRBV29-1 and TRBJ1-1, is SAVISQKPSRDICQRGTSLTIQCQVDSQVTMMFWYRQQPGQSLTLIATANQGSEATYESGFVIDKFPISRPNLTFSTLTVSNMSPEDSSIYLCSVVRGLGDTEAFFGQGTRLTVV.